The rows below give T cell receptor beta chains drawn from one sample of a study of blood T cell repertoires in COVID-19. Measured with immunoSEQ multiplex PCR; TCRdb has only the in-frame clones, and not every one. The table records some 320,000 clones, roughly 91% of them present only once. The sequenced sample was peripheral blood. The origin of the receptors is a woman between 25 and 40 years old with COVID-19, enrolled during active disease. Both conserved end residues are part of each CDR3. Fields, in order: J gene, D gene, clone size, V gene, CDR3 DNA, CDR3 protein. A D gene is named only where the DNA matches it firmly. Size values are once, few and many counts, or a class for expanded clones, and some rows have none.

TRBJ1-1 . . TRBV5-1 TGCGCCAGCAGCTTGTGGGAGGCCCGGAGTCCTGAAGCTTTCTTT CASSLWEARSPEAFF
TRBJ1-2 TRBD1 . TRBV7-6 TGTGCCAGCAGCTTAGCTCCGGGACAGGGGGACACCTACACCTTC CASSLAPGQGDTYTF
TRBJ2-1 TRBD2 once TRBV12-5 TGTGCTAGTGGTGACCCGCTAGCGGGGGAGGGGAATGAGCAGTTCTTC CASGDPLAGEGNEQFF
TRBJ1-1 TRBD1 . TRBV5-1 TGCGCCAGCACAGAAAGGACAGGGGTAGGCACTGAAGCTTTCTTT CASTERTGVGTEAFF
TRBJ1-1 . once TRBV18 TGTGCCAGCTCGGAGGGATTAAACACTGAAGCTTTCTTT CASSEGLNTEAFF
TRBJ1-1 TRBD1 . TRBV7-2 TGTGCCAGCAGCTTAGTAAGTCAGGGGGCGAGGACTGAAGCTTTCTTT CASSLVSQGARTEAFF
TRBJ2-1 . . TRBV4-1 TGCGCCAGCAGCCAACTCCGAGGGGAGGATGAGCAGTTCTTC CASSQLRGEDEQFF
TRBJ1-1 . . TRBV3-1/TRBV3-2 TGTGCCAGCAGCCAAGAGACAATGAACACTGAAGCTTTCTTT CASSQETMNTEAFF
TRBJ2-7 . . TRBV27 TGTGCCAGCAGTCTCGCCGGGACTGGGACCTACGAGCAGTACTTC CASSLAGTGTYEQYF
TRBJ2-1 TRBD1 . TRBV4-1 TGCGCCAGCAGCCAATCGTTAGACAGGGGCCCTTCCAATGAGCAGTTCTTC CASSQSLDRGPSNEQFF
TRBJ1-2 TRBD1 . TRBV7-9 TGTGCCAGCAGCCGACAGGGTTACTACACCTTC CASSRQGYYTF
TRBJ2-3 . once TRBV11-2 TGTGCCAGCAGCTTAGGGCAGGGGATCACAGATACGCAGTATTTT CASSLGQGITDTQYF
TRBJ1-4 TRBD1 . TRBV15 TGTGCCACCAGCAGAGAAGGGACAGGGGGCGCAGAAAAACTGTTTTTT CATSREGTGGAEKLFF
TRBJ1-1 . once TRBV27 TGTGCCAGCAGCCCGGGACTGATAATGAACACTGAAGCTTTCTTT CASSPGLIMNTEAFF
TRBJ1-1 TRBD1 once TRBV10-3 TGTGCCATCAGCAAAATCTCGACAGGGGATTGGGACACTGAAGCTTTCTTT CAISKISTGDWDTEAFF
TRBJ1-5 TRBD1 once TRBV7-8 TGTGCCAGCAGCTTTCTCACTACAGGGGGCGGTCAGCCCCAGCATTTT CASSFLTTGGGQPQHF
TRBJ1-4 TRBD1 once TRBV7-9 TGTGCCAGCAGCTTGGGGACAGGGGAAGAGATTTTT CASSLGTGEEIF
TRBJ1-5 TRBD1 . TRBV5-1 TGCGCCAGCAGCTTGGAGGCAGGGGGCGATCAGCCCCAGCATTTT CASSLEAGGDQPQHF
TRBJ1-2 . . TRBV15 TGTGCCACCAGCAGAGATAGGACAGCCTATGGCTACACCTTC CATSRDRTAYGYTF
TRBJ1-1 . once TRBV6-5 TGTGCCAGCAGTTACTCCTTTTCGGGGGATAATGAAGCTTTCTTT CASSYSFSGDNEAFF
TRBJ2-1 TRBD1 . TRBV7-2 TGTGCCAGCAGCCGGACAGGTGGGAGAGGGAATGAGCAGTTCTTC CASSRTGGRGNEQFF
TRBJ1-6 . . TRBV3-1/TRBV3-2 TGTGCCAGCAGCCGAAACAGAGATTCACCCCTCCACTTT CASSRNRDSPLHF
TRBJ1-1 . . TRBV4-1 TGCGCCAGCAGCCAGATAGCGGGCGGTAACACTGAAGCTTTCTTT CASSQIAGGNTEAFF
TRBJ1-2 . . TRBV30 TGTGCCTGGAGTGGAGTGTTGGGCCAGGGGACTAACTATGGCTACACCTTC CAWSGVLGQGTNYGYTF
TRBJ2-3 . . TRBV4-1 TGCGCCAGCAGCCAAGTGAGGGTAAATCCATCCACAGATACGCAGTATTTT CASSQVRVNPSTDTQYF
TRBJ1-1 . . TRBV6-5 TGTGCCAGCAGTTACCTAACGGGACACTTGAACACTGAAGCTTTCTTT CASSYLTGHLNTEAFF
TRBJ1-1 TRBD1 . TRBV6-1 TGTGCCAGCAGTGAAGCGTCCGGGACAGAGGGCTATGGAGCTTTCTTT CASSEASGTEGYGAFF
TRBJ2-1 . few TRBV12-3/TRBV12-4 TGTGCCAGCAGTTTAGGTCAGGATGAGTTCTTC CASSLGQDEFF
TRBJ1-1 . . TRBV6-5 TGTGCCAGCAGTTCCCGGACACGGATCACTGAAGCTTTCTTT CASSSRTRITEAFF
TRBJ2-2 . once TRBV3-1/TRBV3-2 TGTGCCAGCAGCCAACGCTGGGGCTACACCGGGGAGCTGTTTTTT CASSQRWGYTGELFF
TRBJ2-7 TRBD1 once TRBV2 TGTGCCAGCACCGCCGGGACAGGGTACGGCGAGCAGTACTTC CASTAGTGYGEQYF
TRBJ1-1 TRBD1 few TRBV4-1 TGCGCCAGCAGCCAAGATCCAGGGGGGAACACTGAAGCTTTCTTT CASSQDPGGNTEAFF
TRBJ2-3 TRBD2 . TRBV6-5 TGTGCCAGCAGTTACTGGGGGGGAGCTGATACGCAGTATTTT CASSYWGGADTQYF
TRBJ1-2 TRBD1 . TRBV19 TGTGCCAGTAGTCCCAGGGACAGCCAAACCAATTTTTACTATGGCTACACCTTC CASSPRDSQTNFYYGYTF
TRBJ1-1 TRBD1 . TRBV2 TGTGCCAGCAGTGGACAGGGGTCTGAAGCTTTCTTT CASSGQGSEAFF
TRBJ2-1 TRBD2 . TRBV7-6 TGTGCCAGCAGCTTAGAACCGGGACTAGCGGGTCACAATGAGCAGTTCTTC CASSLEPGLAGHNEQFF
TRBJ1-5 . . TRBV9 TGTGCCAGCAGCGCATGGACCGAGGGGCCCCAGCATTTT CASSAWTEGPQHF
TRBJ1-2 . . TRBV10-1 TGCGCCAGCAGTGCCGACAGGAGCTATGGCTACACCTTC CASSADRSYGYTF
TRBJ1-2 . . TRBV3-1/TRBV3-2 TGTGCCAGCAGCCAAGGGCAGGTTTCTACTGATGGCTACACCTTC CASSQGQVSTDGYTF
TRBJ2-1 . . TRBV7-8 TGTGCCAGCAGCTTAGGCGTGGGGCCGTCCTACAATGAGCAGTTCTTC CASSLGVGPSYNEQFF
TRBJ2-1 . . TRBV7-9 TGTGCCAGCAGCTCGCCTTACTACGACAGGTATGAGCAGTTCTTC CASSSPYYDRYEQFF
TRBJ1-2 . . TRBV27 TGTGCCAGCAGTTTATTCGCAGGGAATGGCTACACCTTC CASSLFAGNGYTF
TRBJ1-1 . . TRBV7-8 TGTGCCAGCAGTTACGACATTTTGGGGCGCACGGAAGCTTTCTTT CASSYDILGRTEAFF
TRBJ1-1 . . TRBV29-1 TGCAGCGTTGAAGCTGAGGATTTGAACACTGAAGCTTTCTTT CSVEAEDLNTEAFF
TRBJ1-1 . . TRBV5-1 TGCGCCAGCAGCTCGACACTCAGGAACACTGAAGCTTTCTTT CASSSTLRNTEAFF
TRBJ2-1 TRBD2 . TRBV19 TGTGCCAGTAGTATAGGCGTAGCGGGGGTCAGAGGCAATGAGCAGTTCTTC CASSIGVAGVRGNEQFF
TRBJ1-1 . . TRBV9 TGTGCCAGCAGCGGTGGGGCTTACACTGAAGCTTTCTTT CASSGGAYTEAFF
TRBJ2-5 . . TRBV5-6 TGTGCCAGCAGCGGGGGGGGCGAAGGATACCAAGAGACCCAGTACTTC CASSGGGEGYQETQYF
TRBJ2-7 . . TRBV5-1 TGCGCCAGCAGCCTGGGACAAGACTACGAGCAGTACTTC CASSLGQDYEQYF
TRBJ1-2 . . TRBV5-1 TGCGCCAGCAGCTTGGCGGGGGGGGCCTATGGCTACACCTTC CASSLAGGAYGYTF
TRBJ1-1 . . TRBV5-5 TGTGCCAGCAGCTTGGGACCAGGAAACACTGAAGCTTTCTTT CASSLGPGNTEAFF
TRBJ1-1 TRBD1 . TRBV27 TGTGCCAGCACCCCCCGGGGACAGGGTTGGTTATGGAACACTGAAGCTTTCTTT CASTPRGQGWLWNTEAFF
TRBJ2-1 TRBD2 few TRBV11-2 TGTGCCAGCAGCTTACTAGCGGGCTCAAATGAGCAGTTCTTC CASSLLAGSNEQFF
TRBJ1-1 . . TRBV6-1 TGTGCCAGCAGTGAGGCTGCGGGGGGGAGGAACACTGAAGCTTTCTTT CASSEAAGGRNTEAFF
TRBJ1-2 . . TRBV6-1 TGTGCCAGCAGTGACAGGGGCTATGGCTACACCTTC CASSDRGYGYTF